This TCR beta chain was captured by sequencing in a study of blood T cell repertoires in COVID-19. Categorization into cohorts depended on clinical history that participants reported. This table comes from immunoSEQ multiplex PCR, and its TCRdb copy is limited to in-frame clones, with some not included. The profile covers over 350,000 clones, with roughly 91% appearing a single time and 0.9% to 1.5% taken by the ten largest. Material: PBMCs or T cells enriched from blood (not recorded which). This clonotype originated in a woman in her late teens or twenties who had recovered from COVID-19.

CDR3 bases: TGCAGCGTTTCGAGGGAATACAATGAGCAGTTCTTC. This gives the protein CSVSREYNEQFF. The chain recombines TRBV29-1 with TRBJ2-1, with D perhaps TRBD2 (5 bases). V was pared by 5 bases and J by 4 bases, with 9 bases between. Germline-derived CDR1 and CDR2 are SQVTM and ANQGSEA. The CDR3 has 12 amino acids.